Sequencing of this T cell receptor (beta chain) was carried out in a study of shared clonotypes between healthy human individuals. The table came from immunoSEQ multiplex PCR; TCRdb's copy has only in-frame clones and leaves some out. Altogether some 470,000 clones are present, over 65% being singletons, with the ten largest covering roughly 13%. A few counts support this clone. The sample taken for sequencing was PBMCs. The receptor was derived from a middle-aged woman in good health. Some clones in this sample may be carry-over from other donors' samples.

The CDR3 reads CASSLLGVAGGETQYF. CDR3 in DNA: TGTGCCAGCAGCTTATTGGGTGTGGCGGGGGGAGAGACCCAGTACTTC. The rearrangement uses TRBV11-2 and TRBJ2-5, with 8 bases that match TRBD2. The CDR3 sequence is 16 residues long. Germline-derived CDR1 and CDR2 are SGHAT and FQNNGV. V trimming: 2 bases; J trimming: 4 bases; junction bases outside the gene matches: 9.